The 13 T cell receptor beta chains below come from one sample, sequenced in a study of blood T cell repertoires in COVID-19. Profiling relied on immunoSEQ multiplex PCR, and the TCRdb table lists in-frame clones only, not all of them. The sample lists about 150,000 clones; about 85% were seen once. The sample consisted of peripheral blood. These receptors were taken from a human donor with acute or convalescent COVID-19. The donor label of this sample is uncertain.

The sample holds one count of this clone. The chain is built from TRBV5-1 and TRBJ1-1, with D perhaps TRBD1 (6 bases). This CDR3 region has 14 residues. Germline values: CDR1 SGHRS, CDR2 YFSETQ. V was clipped by 3 bases and J by 5 bases, with 14 bases between them. This CDR3 is CASSSGTRGTEAFF. The CDR3 nucleotides are TGCGCCAGCAGCTCAGGAACGAGGGGGACTGAAGCTTTCTTT.

The sample holds one count of this clone. The chain recombines TRBV29-1 with TRBJ2-5, with TRBD2 matching 8 bases. CDR1 SQVTM and CDR2 ANQGSEA come from the germline V gene. J lost 4 bases, V lost 7 bases, and 8 bases had no gene match. The CDR3 is made up of 13 amino acids. CDR3 in DNA: TGCAGCGAAACTAGCGGAGTTGGAGAGACCCAGTACTTC. This sequence encodes CSETSGVGETQYF.

V usage is TRBV6-5 and J usage is TRBJ1-1; 9 bases map to TRBD1. The ends lost 3 bases at V and 5 bases at J; junction bases unmatched: 7. The CDR3 totals 15 residues. Germline V lookup: CDR1 MNHEY, CDR2 SVGAGI. In nucleotides, the CDR3 is TGTGCCAGCAGTTATACCGGGACAGGGTATACTGAAGCTTTCTTT. It encodes CASSYTGTGYTEAFF.

The chain has TRBV6-5 and TRBJ1-2; 9 bases are shared with TRBD1. There are 14 residues in the CDR3. The trim removed 6 bases at V and 3 bases at J, leaving 5 bases unmatched. CDR1 and CDR2 from the germline V gene are MNHEY and SVGAGI. Here the CDR3 reads CASSGTGSYYGYTF. CDR3 coding DNA: TGTGCCAGCAGCGGGACAGGGAGTTACTATGGCTACACCTTC.

The CDR3 reads CASAGTSGFSGANVLTF. The DNA for the CDR3 is TGCGCCAGCGCGGGGACTAGCGGCTTCTCTGGGGCCAACGTCCTGACTTTC. The chain joins TRBV5-1 to TRBJ2-6, with 11 bases that match TRBD2. The germline CDR1 and CDR2 sequences are SGHRS and YFSETQ. This CDR3 region has 17 residues. Trimming at V came to 7 bases and at J to 0 bases, leaving 6 bases not matched to a gene.

The chain is built from TRBV29-1 and TRBJ2-2; D may be TRBD2 (7 bases). Germline V gene data show CDR1 as SQVTM and CDR2 as ANQGSEA. V was clipped by 6 bases and J by 6 bases, with 23 bases between them. The length of the CDR3 is 16 residues. For the CDR3, the DNA is TGCAGCGTCCCCGTCTGGGGGGGGCGCGGGGCCGGGGAGCTGTTTTTT. Translation: CSVPVWGGRGAGELFF.

The chain recombines TRBV5-1 with TRBJ2-3; D is uncertain. This CDR3 spans 14 amino acids. Germline loops: CDR1 SGHRS, CDR2 YFSETQ. V was trimmed by 5 bases and J by 5 bases, leaving 15 bases between them. The CDR3 DNA sequence: TGCGCCAGCAGTCCCCGGTCCCGGGTAGATACGCAGTATTTT. Its translation: CASSPRSRVDTQYF. Combining the CDR3 with reference TRBV5-1 and TRBJ2-3 gives the whole variable domain KAGVTQTPRYLIKTRGQQVTLSCSPISGHRSVSWYQQTPGQGLQFLFEYFSETQRNKGNFPGRFSGRQFSNSRSEMNVSTLELGDSALYLCASSPRSRVDTQYFGPGTRLTVL.

The chain is built from TRBV5-1 and TRBJ2-3; D remains unclear. This CDR3 has 12 amino acids. Trimming removed 0 bases from V and 6 bases from J, with 5 bases in between. Germline values: CDR1 SGHRS, CDR2 YFSETQ. CDR3: CASSLAADTQYF. The CDR3 DNA is TGCGCCAGCAGCTTGGCAGCGGATACGCAGTATTTT.

CDR3 residues: CASSSQERNTIYF. Written as DNA, the CDR3 is TGTGCCAGCAGCTCCCAGGAACGGAACACCATATATTTT. This sequence joins TRBV7-9 and TRBJ1-3; the D is unclear. The ends were cut back, 4 bases at V and 7 bases at J, with 11 bases in the middle. Germline CDR1 is SEHNR and CDR2 is FQNEAQ (reference sequence). The CDR3 runs 13 residues.

The CDR3, as DNA: TGCGCCAGCAGCTTGACCCCAGGGGGATTACGGACTGAAGCTTTCTTT. Protein: CASSLTPGGLRTEAFF. The V and J genes are TRBV5-1 and TRBJ1-1; 7 bases match TRBD1. V dropped 1 base and J dropped 5; count of bases not matched to a gene: 11. CDR1 and CDR2 from the germline V gene are SGHRS and YFSETQ. CDR3 size: 16 residues.

This clone came up once. This chain links TRBV29-1 with TRBJ2-1, with a weak D call TRBD1 (5 bases). Trimming took 3 bases from V and 7 from J, leaving 10 bases between them. This CDR3 spans 12 amino acids. From germline, CDR1 is SQVTM and CDR2 ANQGSEA. The CDR3 is CSVDVQGNEQFF. Here the CDR3 DNA reads TGCAGCGTTGACGTCCAGGGAAATGAGCAGTTCTTC.

This chain uses TRBV18 with TRBJ1-5; TRBD1 matches 9 bases. The J segment lost 1 base and the V segment lost 4 bases, leaving 5 bases of the junction unmatched. The germline V gene encodes CDR1 KGHSH and CDR2 LQKENI. The CDR3 contains 16 residues. The CDR3 loop is CASSQQGAGSNQPQHF. CDR3 DNA sequence: TGTGCCAGCTCACAACAGGGGGCGGGAAGCAATCAGCCCCAGCATTTT.

The genes are TRBV5-1 and TRBJ1-3; possible D gene TRBD1, 6 bases. Trimming pared 3 bases from V and 2 bases from J, leaving 12 bases between. The CDR3 extends over 15 amino acids. Germline V lookup: CDR1 SGHRS, CDR2 YFSETQ. The CDR3 sequence: CASSSGQSAGNTIYF. For the CDR3, the DNA is TGCGCCAGCAGCTCCGGACAGTCCGCTGGAAACACCATATATTTT.